The T cell receptor (beta chain) described here comes from a study of shared clonotypes between healthy human individuals. Trimming cost V 4 bases and J 4 bases; bases outside gene matches: 6. Germline V gives CDR1 SEHNR, CDR2 FQNEAQ (reference sequence). The CDR3 contains 15 residues. Sequencing used immunoSEQ multiplex PCR; TCRdb keeps in-frame clones, though not all of them. The sample contains nearly 750,000 clones, roughly 72% of which appear only once. The sequencing sample was made of memory CD4+ T cells sorted from blood. Subset indicated: CD45RA-negative fraction. The chain is built from TRBV7-9 and TRBJ2-1; 8 bases match TRBD2. This receptor was obtained from a woman in her thirties in good health. The CDR3, as DNA: TGTGCCAGCAGCTGGAAGACGGGAGGGTACAATGAGCAGTTCTTC. Amino acid sequence: CASSWKTGGYNEQFF. Together with reference TRBV7-9 and TRBJ2-1, the CDR3 gives the full variable domain: DTGVSQNPRHKITKRGQNVTFRCDPISEHNRLYWYRQTLGQGPEFLTYFQNEAQLEKSRLLSDRFSAERPKGSFSTLEIQRTEQGDSAMYLCASSWKTGGYNEQFFGPGTRLTVL.